The 26 T cell receptor beta chains below come from one sample, sequenced in a study of OX40 agonist ivuxolimab in advanced cancers. Produced via immunoSEQ multiplex PCR; TCRdb's table is partial and in-frame only. The sample holds around 60,000 clones, around nine tenths seen once. Here the sequenced sample was CD4+ or CD8+ T cells sorted from blood, taken in a trial of the OX40 agonist ivuxolimab. These receptors originate from an adult with an advanced solid tumor such as melanoma, head and neck, liver or kidney cancer.

Relative to its sample, this clone is medium-sized. Here the CDR3 reads CASTDQGSYNEQFF. CDR3 in DNA: TGTGCCAGCACCGATCAGGGATCCTACAATGAGCAGTTCTTC. The chain employs TRBV27 and TRBJ2-1; D is possibly TRBD1 (5 bases). Looked up from germline, CDR1 is MNHEY and CDR2 is SMNVEV (reference sequence). V was shortened by 7 bases and J by 1 base, with 11 bases between the two germline ends. The CDR3 runs to 14 residues.

This clone was recorded once. V and J are TRBV29-1 and TRBJ2-7; the D gene is possibly TRBD1 (6 bases). V shed 6 bases and J shed 6 bases, with 18 bases lying between them. This CDR3 is built from 13 residues. The germline CDR1 and CDR2 sequences are SQVTM and ANQGSEA. The DNA for the CDR3 is TGCAGCGTATACTTTCAGGGGACCAGCGAGCAGTACTTC. Translating it yields CSVYFQGTSEQYF.

The genes are TRBV19 and TRBJ2-7, with TRBD1 matching 7 bases. V lost 3 bases and J lost 0; bases outside the gene matches: 5. The length of the CDR3 is 15 residues. Germline loops: CDR1 LNHDA, CDR2 SQIVND (reference sequence). The CDR3 DNA sequence: TGTGCCAGTAGTATCGTCTGGGACAGCTCCTACGAGCAGTACTTC. This sequence encodes CASSIVWDSSYEQYF. The variable domain in full, with the rest retrieved from reference TRBV19 and TRBJ2-7, is DGGITQSPKYLFRKEGQNVTLSCEQNLNHDAMYWYRQDPGQGLRLIYYSQIVNDFQKGDIAEGYSVSREKKESFPLTVTSAQKNPTAFYLCASSIVWDSSYEQYFGPGTRLTVT.

This chain joins TRBV10-3 and TRBJ2-7, with 15 bases fitting TRBD2. The CDR3 runs 19 residues. With 6 bases clipped from V and 4 bases from J, the junction kept 16 bases outside the gene matches. CDR1 ENHRY and CDR2 SYGVKD come from the germline V gene. CDR3 sequence (DNA): TGTGCCATCAGGAGTGAATTCCCCGGGACTAGCGGGAGGAGGTACGAGCAGTACTTC. Its translation is CAIRSEFPGTSGRRYEQYF.

This chain joins TRBV30 and TRBJ1-2, with unresolved D. Trimming left V 3 bases short and J 2 bases short, with 13 bases between. Germline V gene lookup returns CDR1 GTSNPN and CDR2 SVGIG (reference sequence). The CDR3 contains 14 residues. Here the CDR3 DNA reads TGTGCCTGGAGCGACCCTACACAGAACTATGGCTACACCTTC. Protein: CAWSDPTQNYGYTF.

V and J are TRBV19 and TRBJ2-1; a weak D match, TRBD1 (5 bases). The germline V gene has CDR1 LNHDA and CDR2 SQIVND (reference sequence). The V end was cut by 0 bases, the J end by 2 bases, with 14 bases between. The CDR3 runs to 17 residues. The CDR3 DNA follows: TGTGCCAGTAGTATAGATCCAGGGTCCACACCCTACAATGAGCAGTTCTTC. This gives the protein CASSIDPGSTPYNEQFF.

The CDR3 loop is CASSSTSGRAETQYF. Here the CDR3 DNA reads TGTGCCAGCAGTTCGACTAGCGGGAGGGCGGAGACCCAGTACTTC. The rearrangement uses TRBV27 and TRBJ2-5; 14 bases match TRBD2. The CDR3 runs 15 residues. J lost 5 bases, V lost 4 bases, and 3 bases had no gene match. Germline V CDR1 and CDR2: MNHEY, SMNVEV (reference sequence).

This clone was seen a single time. The chain links TRBV7-3 to TRBJ2-2; 7 nucleotides align to TRBD2. CDR3 size: 16 residues. The germline gives CDR1 SGHTA, CDR2 FQGTGA. With V trimmed by 4 bases and J by 0 bases, 5 bases remained unmatched. The CDR3 loop is CASSSSSGSNTGELFF. The CDR3 region has the DNA TGTGCCAGCAGCTCTTCTAGCGGATCGAACACCGGGGAGCTGTTTTTT.

The V call is TRBV14, the J call TRBJ2-7, with 7 bases aligning to TRBD1. The CDR3 has 14 residues. V was pared by 1 base and J by 2 bases, with 2 bases of the junction left unmatched. The germline gives CDR1 SGHDN, CDR2 FVKESK. The CDR3 region has the DNA TGTGCCAGCAGCCAAGGAACAGGGGCCTACGAGCAGTACTTC. Protein product: CASSQGTGAYEQYF.

The chain has TRBV9 and TRBJ1-1; no clear D. V shed 0 bases and J shed 1 base, with 7 bases lying between them. This CDR3 is built from 14 residues. CDR1 SGDLS and CDR2 YYNGEE come from the germline V gene. CDR3 region: CASSVGAGNTEAFF. CDR3 DNA sequence: TGTGCCAGCAGCGTAGGGGCGGGGAACACTGAAGCTTTCTTT.

This sequence joins TRBV5-6 and TRBJ2-4; a weak D match, TRBD2 (6 bases). V was shortened by 1 base and J by 9 bases, with 20 bases between the two germline ends. Germline CDR1 reads SGHDT; CDR2 reads YYEEEE. CDR3 length equals 16 residues. This CDR3 is CASSLPAGPDQGIQYF. The CDR3 region has the DNA TGTGCCAGCAGCTTGCCAGCGGGCCCCGACCAAGGCATTCAGTACTTC.

The chain joins TRBV5-8 to TRBJ2-1; 13 positions match TRBD2. J lost 2 bases, V lost 5 bases, and 4 bases had no gene match. Germline CDR1 SGHTS, CDR2 YDEGEE. The CDR3 totals 16 residues. CDR3 DNA sequence: TGTGCCAGCAGTCTAGGACTAGCGGGAGCCTACAATGAGCAGTTCTTC. It yields the protein CASSLGLAGAYNEQFF.

This chain's CDR3 is CASSELATGETQYF. The CDR3 DNA is TGCGCCAGCAGTGAATTGGCGACGGGAGAGACCCAGTACTTC. The chain uses TRBV10-1 and TRBJ2-5; D ambiguous. Germline values: CDR1 WNHNN, CDR2 SYGVQD (reference sequence). This CDR3 comprises 14 residues. Trimming left V 3 bases short and J 4 bases short, with 12 bases between.

The CDR3 coding sequence is TGTGCCAGCAGTTTTGGACCCTCCTACGAGCAGTACTTC. Translation gives CASSFGPSYEQYF. This sequence joins TRBV7-9 and TRBJ2-7; D remains ambiguous. This CDR3 contains 13 residues. Germline V gene lookup returns CDR1 SEHNR and CDR2 FQNEAQ (reference sequence). V was cut by 6 bases and J by 0 bases, with 9 bases left in between.

The chain carries TRBV6-5 and TRBJ2-7, with TRBD2 matching over 7 bases. Trimming cost V 5 bases and J 5 bases; bases outside gene matches: 6. CDR3 length: 13 amino acids. CDR1 is MNHEY and CDR2 is SVGAGI in the germline V gene. As DNA, the CDR3 is TGTGCCAGCAGTGCGGGGACTAATGACGAGCAGTACTTC. Its translation: CASSAGTNDEQYF.

The rearrangement uses TRBV4-2 and TRBJ1-2; D is undetermined. The CDR3 sequence is 13 residues long. The germline V and J ends were trimmed by 0 bases and 7 bases, with 9 bases remaining between them. CDR1 and CDR2 (germline): LGHNA, YNFKEQ. In nucleotides, the CDR3 is TGTGCCAGCAGCCAAGACTTTTTGGGTGGCTACACCTTC. It yields the protein CASSQDFLGGYTF.

This clone was seen once. The V and J genes are TRBV11-2 and TRBJ2-1; perhaps TRBD1 as D (6 bases). The length of the CDR3 is 15 residues. V was pared by 5 bases and J by 1 base, with 12 bases between. Germline assignment: CDR1 SGHAT and CDR2 FQNNGV. The CDR3 spells CASSRPGASYNEQFF. The CDR3 bases are TGTGCCAGCAGCCGACCAGGGGCATCCTACAATGAGCAGTTCTTC.

The rearrangement joins TRBV27 to TRBJ2-7; 9 nucleotides agree with TRBD1. The CDR3 length is 14 residues. After removal of 7 bases from V and 7 bases from J, the junction contained 11 bases not matched to a gene. Germline lookup yields CDR1 MNHEY and CDR2 SMNVEV (reference sequence). The CDR3 sequence is CASKRTGQGKEQYF. The CDR3 region has the DNA TGTGCCAGCAAGAGGACGGGACAGGGAAAGGAGCAGTACTTC.

The chain joins TRBV14 to TRBJ2-2; 8 nucleotides agree with TRBD2. CDR1 and CDR2 (germline): SGHDN, FVKESK. CDR3 length: 16 amino acids. The V segment lost 2 bases and the J segment 4 bases; nucleotides outside the gene matches: 6. Here the CDR3 DNA reads TGTGCCAGCAGCCAATCGGGAGGGATGAGCACCGGGGAGCTGTTTTTT. Its protein is CASSQSGGMSTGELFF.

The chain joins TRBV30 to TRBJ2-7, with D possibly TRBD1 on 5 matching bases. Germline values: CDR1 GTSNPN, CDR2 SVGIG (reference sequence). Deletions cut 0 bases from V and 6 bases from J, with 9 bases between. CDR3 size: 12 residues. CDR3: CAWSVGATEQYF. The CDR3 nucleotides are TGTGCCTGGAGTGTAGGGGCCACCGAGCAGTACTTC. Full variable domain (remainder filled in from reference TRBV30 and TRBJ2-7): SQTIHQWPATLVQPVGSPLSLECTVEGTSNPNLYWYRQAAGRGLQLLFYSVGIGQISSEVPQNLSASRPQDRQFILSSKKLLLSDSGFYLCAWSVGATEQYFGPGTRLTVT.

The chain has TRBV28 and TRBJ2-7, with 10 nucleotides matching TRBD1. The CDR3 spans 17 residues. The trim removed 5 bases at V and 5 bases at J, leaving 15 bases unmatched. CDR1 and CDR2 from the germline V gene are MDHEN and SYDVKM. The CDR3 DNA reads as TGTGCCAGCAGTACCGCCAGATCCGGGACAGGGGCGAACGAGCAGTACTTC. Translating it yields CASSTARSGTGANEQYF.

The gene calls are TRBV6-5 and TRBJ2-3; no definite D call. The germline V and J ends were trimmed by 6 bases and 2 bases, with 12 bases remaining between them. Germline V lookup: CDR1 MNHEY, CDR2 SVGAGI. The CDR3 is made up of 14 amino acids. For the CDR3, the DNA is TGTGCCAGCAGAGCACTACTCTTCACAGATACGCAGTATTTT. Its protein product is CASRALLFTDTQYF.

This clone appeared once. The gene calls are TRBV10-3 and TRBJ2-2, with TRBD1 identical over 9 bases. Trimming took 10 bases from V and 5 from J; bases not matched to a gene: 8. CDR3 length: 14 amino acids. CDR1 is ENHRY and CDR2 is SYGVKD in the germline V gene. CDR3 protein: CANHPGTGTGELFF. The CDR3 DNA sequence: TGTGCCAACCACCCCGGGACAGGGACCGGGGAGCTGTTTTTT.

The chain is built from TRBV7-6 and TRBJ2-1, with 7 bases lining up with TRBD2. Losses at the gene ends were 3 bases for V and 13 bases for J; bases not matched to a gene: 6. The CDR3 totals 12 residues. CDR1 is SGHVS, CDR2 FNYEAQ, per germline. DNA of the CDR3: TGTGCCAGCAGCTTGGCCGGGACTATCCAGTTCTTC. Translation: CASSLAGTIQFF.

The chain links TRBV4-1 to TRBJ2-1; D is possibly TRBD2 (6 bases). Germline CDR1 and CDR2: MGHRA and YSYEKL. V dropped 7 bases and J dropped 5 bases, with 12 bases sitting between them. The CDR3 extends over 13 amino acids. CDR3 nucleotide sequence: TGCGCCAGCAACACGAGGGAGGACAATGAGCAGTTCTTC. Encoded protein: CASNTREDNEQFF.

The DNA for the CDR3 is TGTGCCAGCAGAGCAGGTTTAAACTCTGGAAACACCATATATTTT. It translates to CASRAGLNSGNTIYF. This chain links TRBV6-5 with TRBJ1-3, with no clear D. With 6 bases removed from V and 0 bases from J, the gap between germline ends came to 12 bases. Germline values: CDR1 MNHEY, CDR2 SVGAGI. There are 15 residues in the CDR3.